This passage covers 17 T cell receptor beta chains from one sample sequenced in a study of T cell repertoires in aging, cancer and after chemotherapy. Multiplex touch-down PCR with TRB-A/B primers amplified rearranged V-D-J TRB sequences. A single record per CDR3 protein comes from TCRdb applying MiXCR to the multiplex PCR reads. Here the sample spans approximately 11,000 distinct CDR3 sequences, 25% to 35% being singletons. The template was genomic DNA from peripheral blood, not RNA. Sequencing input: blood. The source is a human donor in good health.

The rearrangement joins TRBV7-2 to TRBJ2-2, with 9 bases aligning to TRBD1. V trimming: 5 bases; J trimming: 6 bases; junction bases outside the gene matches: 10. The CDR3 runs 16 residues. Germline CDR1 reads SGHTA; CDR2 reads FQGNSA. CDR3 sequence: CASSVYRGRSAGELFF. In DNA, the CDR3 is TGTGCCAGCAGCGTTTACAGGGGGCGCTCCGCCGGGGAGCTGTTTTTT.

This chain uses TRBV4-3 with TRBJ2-1; TRBD2 matches 14 bases. With 1 base clipped from V and 3 bases from J, the junction kept 11 bases outside the gene matches. The CDR3 sequence is 20 residues long. CDR1 LGHNA and CDR2 YSLEER come from the germline V gene. The CDR3 loop reads CASSQASGLAGVVYYNEQFF. The CDR3 nucleotides are TGCGCCAGCAGCCAAGCGTCGGGACTAGCGGGAGTAGTTTACTACAATGAGCAGTTCTTC.

This clonotype was counted only a few times. CDR3 sequence: CASSYKGVDKNIQYF. CDR3 coding DNA: TGTGCCAGCAGTTACAAGGGGGTGGACAAAAACATTCAGTACTTC. V is TRBV6-5 and J is TRBJ2-4; weak D call: TRBD1 (6 bases). This CDR3 has 15 amino acids. The V and J ends lost 2 bases and 3 bases respectively, with 11 bases between them. CDR1 MNHEY and CDR2 SVGAGI come from the germline V gene.

The chain recombines TRBV29-1 with TRBJ1-2, with D maybe TRBD1 (6 bases). This CDR3 contains 14 residues. In germline, CDR1 is SQVTM, CDR2 ANQGSEA. V was trimmed by 7 bases and J by 8 bases, leaving 23 bases between them. The CDR3 sequence is CSGGGGSGGEGYTF. DNA for the CDR3: TGCAGCGGGGGAGGGGGGAGTGGCGGGGAGGGCTACACCTTC.

The chain carries TRBV7-9 and TRBJ1-2, with D hard to call. Trimming left V 5 bases short and J 8 bases short, with 18 bases between. This CDR3 is 14 amino acids long. Germline CDR1 and CDR2: SEHNR and FQNEAQ (reference sequence). CDR3 sequence (DNA): TGTGCCAGCAGCCTTCCCGTAGGCCGACGAGGCTACACCTTC. Amino acid sequence: CASSLPVGRRGYTF.

The chain couples TRBV27 to TRBJ1-6, with 9 nucleotides matching TRBD1. The CDR3 loop spans 15 amino acids. V shed 5 bases, J shed 7 bases, and the junction held 6 bases outside the gene matches. Germline V gives CDR1 MNHEY, CDR2 SMNVEV (reference sequence). CDR3 protein: CASSVTGGRNSPLHF. CDR3 bases: TGTGCCAGCAGTGTGACAGGGGGAAGGAATTCACCCCTCCACTTT.

This clonotype was detected only a few times. The V call is TRBV24-1, the J call TRBJ2-7, with D possibly matching TRBD1 (5 bases). CDR1 KGHDR and CDR2 SFDVKD come from the germline V gene. V lost 3 bases and J lost 5, with 13 bases in between. The CDR3 runs to 14 residues. CDR3 DNA: TGTGCCACCAGTGATGGACATCCACTGGACGAGCAGTACTTC. This codes for CATSDGHPLDEQYF.

The CDR3 DNA follows: TGTGCCAGCAGTCAAGGACAGTTCTACGAGCAGTACTTC. This translates into CASSQGQFYEQYF. This sequence joins TRBV25-1 and TRBJ2-7, with D perhaps TRBD1 (6 bases). From germline, CDR1 is MGHDK and CDR2 SYGVNS. This CDR3 has 13 residues. Between the trimmed V and J ends, which lost 5 bases and 3 bases, there was a span of 11 bases.

Sample share makes this clonotype medium-sized. The CDR3 nucleotides read TGTGCCAGTTCGGACAACTCTGGAAACACCATATATTTT. Its translation is CASSDNSGNTIYF. V usage is TRBV6-2 or TRBV6-3 and J usage is TRBJ1-3; perhaps TRBD1 as D (5 bases). The length of the CDR3 is 13 residues. Germline loops: CDR1 MNHEY, CDR2 SVGEGT. Trimming cost V 9 bases and J 0 bases, with 9 bases left between them.

The gene calls are TRBV12-3 or TRBV12-4 and TRBJ1-1, with D unresolved. Trimming shortened V by 2 bases and J by 4 bases, and 5 bases separated the two germline ends. The CDR3 loop spans 12 amino acids. In DNA, the CDR3 is TGTGCCAGCAGTTTAACTCGCACTGAAGCTTTCTTT. Protein sequence: CASSLTRTEAFF.

This clonotype was detected a few times. This rearrangement joins TRBV25-1 to TRBJ2-5; D unclear. The CDR3 has 10 amino acids. CDR1 MGHDK and CDR2 SYGVNS come from the germline V gene. Trimming left V 6 bases short and J 5 bases short, with 4 bases between. The CDR3: CASRGETQYF. The CDR3 DNA follows: TGTGCCAGCAGGGGGGAGACCCAGTACTTC.

J is TRBJ2-3 and V is TRBV19; D gene ambiguous. Germline CDR1 is LNHDA and CDR2 is SQIVND (reference sequence). This CDR3 region has 16 residues. V was clipped by 0 bases and J by 0 bases, with 10 bases between them. The CDR3 DNA reads TGTGCCAGTAGTATAGACGTGGGATATAGCACAGATACGCAGTATTTT. Protein: CASSIDVGYSTDTQYF.

The chain is built from TRBV11-2 and TRBJ2-5, with 7 bases identical to TRBD1. This CDR3 is 15 amino acids long. Looked up from germline, CDR1 is SGHAT and CDR2 is FQNNGV. V lost 1 base and J lost 2; bases outside the gene matches: 4. The CDR3 is CASSLGPGGQETQYF. CDR3 sequence (DNA): TGTGCCAGCAGCTTAGGTCCAGGGGGACAAGAGACCCAGTACTTC.

The chain is built from TRBV7-3 and TRBJ2-3, with 9 bases fitting TRBD1. Germline V lookup: CDR1 SGHTA, CDR2 FQGTGA. There are 16 residues in the CDR3. The V segment lost 4 bases and the J segment 6 bases; nucleotides outside the gene matches: 11. CDR3 nucleotide sequence: TGTGCCAGCAGCTCAGGGTCGGGGACAGGGCCCGATACGCAGTATTTT. Its protein is CASSSGSGTGPDTQYF.

A few counts support this clonotype. The V call is TRBV10-3, the J call TRBJ1-2; no clear D. From germline, CDR1 is ENHRY and CDR2 SYGVKD. V was cut by 6 bases and J by 0 bases, with 8 bases left in between. The length of the CDR3 is 13 residues. The CDR3 nucleotides read TGTGCCATCAGAGACGGCGCTAACTATGGCTACACCTTC. Translation gives CAIRDGANYGYTF.

This clonotype occurred once. V is TRBV28 and J is TRBJ2-3; tentatively, D is TRBD2 (5 bases). Per the germline V gene, CDR1 is MDHEN and CDR2 is SYDVKM. The CDR3 consists of 13 residues. The ends were cut back, 4 bases at V and 2 bases at J, with 7 bases in the middle. The DNA of the CDR3 is TGTGCCAGCAGTTCGACTATCACAGATACGCAGTATTTT. Translated: CASSSTITDTQYF.

This clonotype is medium-sized by share. The V call is TRBV20-1, the J call TRBJ2-7; D remains unclear. There are 12 residues in the CDR3. Trimming removed 4 bases from V and 6 bases from J, with 13 bases in between. CDR1 is DFQATT, CDR2 SNEGSKA, per germline (reference sequence). CDR3: CSATKSVGEQYF. CDR3 in DNA: TGCAGTGCTACGAAAAGCGTTGGCGAGCAGTACTTC.